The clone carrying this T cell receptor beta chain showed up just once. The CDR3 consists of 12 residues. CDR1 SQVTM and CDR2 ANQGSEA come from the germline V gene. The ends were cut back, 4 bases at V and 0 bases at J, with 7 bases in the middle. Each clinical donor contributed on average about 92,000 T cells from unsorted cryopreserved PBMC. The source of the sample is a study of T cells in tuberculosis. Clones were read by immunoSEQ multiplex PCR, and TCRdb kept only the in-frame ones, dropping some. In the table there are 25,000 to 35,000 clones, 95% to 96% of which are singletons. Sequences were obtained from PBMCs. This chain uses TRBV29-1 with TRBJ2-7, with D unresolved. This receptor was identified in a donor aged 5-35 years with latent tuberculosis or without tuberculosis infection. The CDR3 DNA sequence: TGCAGCGTTGGTTCGGGCTCCTACGAGCAGTACTTC. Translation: CSVGSGSYEQYF.